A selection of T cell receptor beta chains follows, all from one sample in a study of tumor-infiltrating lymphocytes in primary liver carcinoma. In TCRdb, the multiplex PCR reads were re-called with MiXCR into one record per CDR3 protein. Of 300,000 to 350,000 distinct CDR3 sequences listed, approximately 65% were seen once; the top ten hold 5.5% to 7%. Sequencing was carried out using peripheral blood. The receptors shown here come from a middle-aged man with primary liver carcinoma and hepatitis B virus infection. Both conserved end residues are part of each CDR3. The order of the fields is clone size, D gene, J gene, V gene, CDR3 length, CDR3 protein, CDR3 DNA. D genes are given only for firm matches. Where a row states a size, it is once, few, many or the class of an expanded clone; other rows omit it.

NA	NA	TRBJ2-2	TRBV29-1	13	CSVSQVWAWELFF	TGCAGCGTTAGTCAGGTGTGGGCCTGGGAGCTGTTTTTT
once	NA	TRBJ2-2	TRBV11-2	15	CASITGERNTGGLFF	TGTGCCAGCATCACCGGCGAGAGGAACACCGGGGGGCTGTTTTTT
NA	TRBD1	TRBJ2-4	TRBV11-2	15	CASRFQGARGNIQYF	TGTGCCAGTAGATTTCAGGGGGCGCGGGGAAACATTCAGTACTTC
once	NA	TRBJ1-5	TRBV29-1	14	CSVGGGGGNQPQHF	TGCAGCGTTGGAGGGGGAGGCGGCAATCAGCCCCAGCATTTT
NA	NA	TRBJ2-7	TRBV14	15	CASIPTGLPSYEQYF	TGTGCCAGCATCCCGACGGGACTCCCTTCCTACGAGCAGTACTTC
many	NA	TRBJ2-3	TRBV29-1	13	CSGRGTYTDTQYF	TGCAGCGGCCGTGGCACTTACACAGATACGCAGTATTTT
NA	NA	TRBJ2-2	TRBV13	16	CASSFSRPSYTGELFF	TGTGCCAGCAGCTTCAGTCGTCCTAGCTACACCGGGGAGCTGTTTTTT
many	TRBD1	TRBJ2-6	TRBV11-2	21	CASSMGGDRGISLSGANVLTF	TGTGCCAGCAGCATGGGGGGAGACAGGGGCATTTCCCTCTCTGGGGCCAACGTCCTGACTTTC
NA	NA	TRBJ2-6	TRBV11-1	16	CAGSLVVSSWANVLTF	TGTGCCGGCAGCTTAGTGGTTAGTAGCTGGGCCAACGTCCTTACTTTC
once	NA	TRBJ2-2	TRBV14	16	CASSLIRLPNTGKLFF	TGTGCCAGCAGCCTAATCCGGCTACCGAACACCGGGAAGCTGTTTTTT
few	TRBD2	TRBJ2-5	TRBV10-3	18	CAISESLSTSGGKETQYF	TGTGCCATCAGTGAGTCTTTGAGTACTAGCGGGGGAAAAGAGACCCAGTACTTC
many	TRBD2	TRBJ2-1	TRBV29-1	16	CSVLGTSGRPYNEQFF	TGCAGCGTTCTTGGGACTAGCGGGAGGCCATACAATGAGCAGTTCTTC
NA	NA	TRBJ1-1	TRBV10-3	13	CTISRDRHTEAFF	TGTACCATCAGCAGGGACCGACACACTGAAGCTTTCTTT
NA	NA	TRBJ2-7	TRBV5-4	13	CASSLVDSYEQHF	TGTGCCAGCAGCTTGGTAGACAGCTACGAGCAGCACTTC
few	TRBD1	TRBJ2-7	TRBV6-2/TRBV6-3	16	CASRKDRVPGLYEQYF	TGTGCCAGCAGGAAGGACAGGGTCCCGGGCCTCTACGAGCAGTACTTC
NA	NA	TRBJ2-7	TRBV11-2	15	CARSVDPPGTYEQYF	TGTGCCAGGAGCGTGGACCCGCCGGGAACCTACGAGCAGTACTTC
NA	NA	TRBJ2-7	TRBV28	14	CASSLRAAPIEQYF	TGTGCCAGCAGTCTGCGGGCTGCGCCCATCGAGCAGTACTTC
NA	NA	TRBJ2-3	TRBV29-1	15	CSVEDRGWGTDAHYF	TGCAGCGTTGAAGATCGGGGATGGGGCACAGATGCGCATTATTTT
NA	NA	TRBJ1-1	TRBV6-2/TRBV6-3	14	CAGRNRGMNTEVFF	TGTGCCGGCAGGAATCGGGGTATGAACACTGAAGTTTTCTTT
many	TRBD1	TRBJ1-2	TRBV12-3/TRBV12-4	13	CASSRDRGGGYTF	TGTGCCAGCAGCCGCGACAGGGGTGGAGGCTACACCTTC
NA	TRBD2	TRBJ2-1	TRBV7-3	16	CASSPGTSGSLDEQFF	TGTGCCAGCAGCCCGGGGACTAGCGGGAGTTTGGATGAGCAGTTCTTC
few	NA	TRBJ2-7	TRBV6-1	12	CATLRDSYEQYF	TGTGCCACCCTCAGGGACTCCTACGAGCAGTACTTC
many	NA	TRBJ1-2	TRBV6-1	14	CASSEQDSSYGYTF	TGTGCCAGCAGTGAACAGGACAGTTCCTATGGCTACACCTTC
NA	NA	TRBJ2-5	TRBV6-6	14	CASSYNREAETKYF	TGTGCCAGCAGTTACAACAGGGAGGCAGAGACCAAGTACTTC
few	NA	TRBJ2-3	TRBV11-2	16	CASSLAWTVGTDTQYF	TGTGCCAGCAGTTTAGCATGGACAGTGGGCACAGATACACAGTATTTT
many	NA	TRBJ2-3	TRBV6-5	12	CASRTVTDTQYF	TGTGCCAGCCGAACAGTCACAGATACGCAGTATTTT
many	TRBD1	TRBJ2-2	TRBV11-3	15	CASSLRQGDTGELFF	TGTGCCAGCAGCTTACGACAGGGCGACACCGGGGAGCTGTTTTTT
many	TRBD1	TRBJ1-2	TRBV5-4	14	CASSFQGASYGYTF	TGTGCCAGCAGCTTCCAGGGGGCTAGCTATGGCTACACCTTC
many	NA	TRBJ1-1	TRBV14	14	CASSPQTRNTEAFF	TGTGCCAGCAGCCCCCAGACACGGAACACTGAAGCTTTCTTT
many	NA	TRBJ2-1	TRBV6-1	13	CASRGTGFGEQFF	TGTGCCAGCAGGGGTACAGGGTTCGGTGAGCAGTTCTTC
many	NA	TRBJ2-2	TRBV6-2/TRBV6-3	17	CASSYSHRINVLGELFF	TGTGCCAGCAGTTACTCCCACAGGATTAATGTCCTCGGGGAGCTGTTTTTT
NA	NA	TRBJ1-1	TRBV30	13	CAWCRGSGNEAFF	TGTGCCTGGTGCAGGGGTAGTGGCAATGAAGCTTTCTTT
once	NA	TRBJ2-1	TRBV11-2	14	CASCYSHGSNEQFF	TGTGCCAGCTGCTACAGTCACGGGAGTAATGAGCAGTTCTTC
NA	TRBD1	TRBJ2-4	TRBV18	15	CASSLEQGLEGIQCF	TGTGCCAGCTCACTGGAACAGGGGTTGGAAGGCATTCAGTGCTTC
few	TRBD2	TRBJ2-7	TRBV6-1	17	CASSEDLAGSISYEQYF	TGTGCCAGCAGTGAAGATCTAGCGGGCAGTATCTCCTACGAGCAGTACTTC
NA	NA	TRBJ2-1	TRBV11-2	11	CTSSFLGEHFF	TGTACCAGCAGCTTTTTGGGTGAGCATTTCTTC
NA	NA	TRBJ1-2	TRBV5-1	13	CASSGQGGYGYNF	TGCGCCAGCAGCGGGCAGGGAGGCTATGGCTACAACTTC
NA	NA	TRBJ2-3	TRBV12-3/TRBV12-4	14	CASTRVRGVDTQYF	TGTGCCAGCACTCGAGTCAGGGGCGTAGATACGCAGTATTTT
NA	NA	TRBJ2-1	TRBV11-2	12	CASSLDCNEQLF	TGTGCCAGCAGCTTAGATTGCAATGAGCAGCTCTTC
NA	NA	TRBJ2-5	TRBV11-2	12	CTSSLDSGPQCF	TGTACCAGCAGCTTAGATTCGGGTCCCCAGTGCTTC
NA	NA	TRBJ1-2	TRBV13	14	CASSLGTINYGYAF	TGTGCCAGCAGCTTAGGGACGATCAACTATGGCTACGCCTTC
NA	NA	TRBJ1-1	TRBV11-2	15	CASNLAAGKNTEAFF	TGTGCCAGCAACTTAGCGGCAGGCAAGAACACTGAAGCTTTCTTT
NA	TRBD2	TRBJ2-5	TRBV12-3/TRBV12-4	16	CASRESAGGHQETQYF	TGTGCCAGCAGAGAGTCAGCGGGAGGGCACCAAGAGACCCAGTACTTC
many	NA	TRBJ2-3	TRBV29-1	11	CSVPQQGSQYF	TGCAGCGTCCCCCAGCAGGGATCGCAGTATTTT
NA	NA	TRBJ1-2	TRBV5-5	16	CASSPIVDKANYGYTF	TGTGCCAGCAGCCCGATAGTGGACAAAGCTAACTATGGCTACACCTTC
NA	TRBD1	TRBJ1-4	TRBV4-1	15	CASGRGQGVKEKLFF	TGCGCCAGCGGCCGAGGACAGGGGGTAAAGGAAAAACTGTTTTTT
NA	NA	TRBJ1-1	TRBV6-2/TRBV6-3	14	CASTLPKANTEASF	TGTGCCAGCACCCTCCCTAAGGCCAATACTGAAGCTTCCTTT
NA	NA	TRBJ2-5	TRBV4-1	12	CAGSRDSPTQYF	TGCGCCGGCAGCCGAGATTCCCCGACCCAGTACTTC
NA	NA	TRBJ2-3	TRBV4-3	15	CASSQAPTSGDTQYF	TGCGCCAGCAGCCAAGCCCCCACTAGTGGAGATACGCAGTATTTT
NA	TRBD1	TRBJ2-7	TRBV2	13	CATATGGGYEQYF	TGTGCCACCGCGACAGGGGGAGGCTACGAGCAGTACTTC
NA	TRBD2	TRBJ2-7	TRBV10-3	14	CVINGLAGSYEQYF	TGTGTCATCAATGGGCTAGCGGGCTCCTACGAGCAGTACTTC
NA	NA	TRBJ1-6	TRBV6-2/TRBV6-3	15	CASSWGSSYNSPLHF	TGTGCCAGCAGTTGGGGGAGCTCCTATAATTCACCCCTCCACTTT
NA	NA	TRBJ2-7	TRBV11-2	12	CVSNSPHYEQYF	TGTGTCAGCAACTCTCCGCACTACGAGCAGTACTTC
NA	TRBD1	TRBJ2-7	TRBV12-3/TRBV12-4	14	CASSPRDRLPKRYF	TGTGCCAGCAGTCCGCGGGACAGGTTACCCAAGCGGTACTTC
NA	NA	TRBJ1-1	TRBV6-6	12	CASRRGPSEAFF	TGTGCCAGCAGGAGGGGACCGTCGGAAGCTTTCTTT
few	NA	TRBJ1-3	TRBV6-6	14	CASSGVGSGNTIYF	TGTGCCAGCAGTGGGGTCGGCTCTGGAAACACCATATATTTT
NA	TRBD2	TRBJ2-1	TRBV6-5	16	CTSSYASGETYNEQFF	TGTACCAGCAGTTACGCTAGCGGTGAAACCTACAATGAGCAGTTCTTC
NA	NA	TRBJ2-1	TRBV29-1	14	CSVVGHGANNEHFF	NA
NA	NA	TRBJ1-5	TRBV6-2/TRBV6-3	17	CASSYSRLFSAMQPQHF	TGTGCCAGCAGTTACTCCCGACTCTTCTCAGCAATGCAGCCCCAGCATTTT